Sequencing of this T cell receptor (beta chain) was carried out in a study of beta chain features in type 1 diabetes. Whole-study results and caveats: TCRB CDR3s were moderately but significantly shorter in Type 1 diabetes patients in all four CD4+ subsets.

The whole isolated RNA underwent reverse transcription, so sequencing captured expressed TCRB transcripts. TCRdb's table, derived via immunoSEQ multiplex PCR, lists solely in-frame clones and lacks some. The top ten clones hold roughly 0.04% of a sample with some 640,000 clones, over 12% of them seen once. The length of the CDR3 is 14 residues. Germline V gives CDR1 LNHDA, CDR2 SQIVND (reference sequence). V dropped 10 bases and J dropped 2 bases, with 18 bases sitting between them. In its sample, this clone was seen a few times. The antigen is not known. This chain links TRBV19 with TRBJ2-7; tentative D call: TRBD1 (6 bases). The TCR sequence derives from a man between 18 and 29 years old with type 1 diabetes. The sample was naive CD4+ T cells from blood. The CDR3 DNA is TGTGCCACAAAGGGGGTAAATTTGCCCTACGAGCAGTACTTC. Translation: CATKGVNLPYEQYF. Complete variable domain (other parts from reference TRBV19 and TRBJ2-7): DGGITQSPKYLFRKEGQNVTLSCEQNLNHDAMYWYRQDPGQGLRLIYYSQIVNDFQKGDIAEGYSVSREKKESFPLTVTSAQKNPTAFYLCATKGVNLPYEQYFGPGTRLTVT.